A selection of T cell receptor beta chains follows, all from one sample in a study of blood T cell repertoires in COVID-19. Data came from immunoSEQ multiplex PCR; TCRdb stores just in-frame clones and leaves some out. The data hold about 91,000 clones, with approximately 72% observed a single time. Sequenced: peripheral blood. Source of these receptors: a man between 65 and 80 years old with acute or convalescent COVID-19. CDR3s include the opening cysteine and the closing phenylalanine or tryptophan.

TRBV24-1 | CATSGTGTSNQPQHF
TRBV27 | CASNSYRAGSSYEQYF
TRBV28 | CASSPGHSEQYF
TRBV6-5 | CASSRGGIYEQYF
TRBV24-1 | CATSDEQGNEQFF
TRBV5-4 | CASSSDRGETQYF
TRBV5-1 | CASSFFRQDYNEQFF
TRBV29-1 | CSVGQLNTEAFF
TRBV11-1 | CATDSANTGELFF
TRBV28 | CASSWNRGFTEAFF
TRBV15 | CATSRDLDRGTEAFF
TRBV28 | CASRDGGQGFSYEQYF
TRBV7-8 | CASSRDRGMNTEAFF
TRBV7-8 | CASSRGQFNEQFF
TRBV29-1 | CSCSEGQGSSPLHF
TRBV29-1 | CSVGRDLNEKLFF
TRBV20-1 | CSASQEANEQFF
TRBV28 | CASRRTSSYNEQFF
TRBV5-1 | CASSYSTRANEQFF
TRBV5-1 | CASSPRQGSGEQYF
TRBV29-1 | CSVEGGQGANEQYF
TRBV5-6 | CASSLVRGTYGYTF
TRBV7-8 | CASSGGRAYGYTF
TRBV5-5 | CASSASADTAVYEQYF
TRBV12-3/TRBV12-4 | CANGPGGLGYTF
TRBV28 | CASSFFTDRTTDTQYF
TRBV7-2 | CASTLLGLAGAGELFF
TRBV11-1 | CASRRTGTGPYEQYF
TRBV19 | CATLAGDQPQHF
TRBV7-9 | CASSLAGTGKNEQFF
TRBV27 | CASSLGLAYEQYF
TRBV5-1 | CASSLLTGYESLHF
TRBV7-2 | CASSGGGNQPQHF
TRBV19 | CASSKDIGGTKAYEQYF
TRBV4-1 | CASKEGGAGTDTQYF
TRBV7-3 | CASSLTGGITEAFF
TRBV28 | CASSLVRAQPQHF
TRBV29-1 | CSVEGLASSYNEQFF
TRBV15 | CATSRGRGSFNYGYTF
TRBV11-2 | CASSLTGRNEKLFF
TRBV28 | CASTGREGGTGELFF
TRBV6-2/TRBV6-3 | CASSYPGVAAYGYTF
TRBV18 | CASSPTSVGAKNIQYF
TRBV5-1 | CASSLGVNEQYF
TRBV18 | CASSPRLGEKLFF
TRBV5-1 | CASSSTGWETQYF
TRBV28 | CASSSGLEKLFF
TRBV7-2 | CASSLDGGAPGELFF
TRBV5-1 | CASKWGGTGSYEQYF
TRBV5-4 | CASSLNRAMGEQYF
TRBV2 | CASSRDYSYNEQFF
TRBV6-5 | CASRWTSGSPDTQYF
TRBV6-1 | CASSEVKGAPRGEKLFF
TRBV15 | CATSRTSGAYNEQFF